The rows below give T cell receptor beta chains drawn from one sample of a study of cytomegalovirus exposure and HLA in healthy donors. Method: immunoSEQ multiplex PCR; TCRdb's copy keeps in-frame clones and lacks some. The sample yields 100,000 to 150,000 clones, about four fifths seen once. The sample was PBMCs. The receptors derive from a woman aged 40 to 49 in good health and CMV-seropositive. Both conserved end residues are part of each CDR3. A D gene is named only where the DNA matches it firmly. Clone sizes are given selectively: once, few, many, or a class where the clone is expanded.

>-|TRBJ2-3|-|TRBV27
CASSFESTDTQYF
TGTGCCAGCAGTTTCGAGAGCACAGATACGCAGTATTTT
>TRBD1|TRBJ2-7|-|TRBV6-6
CASSHRDRGDEQYF
TGTGCCAGCAGTCACCGGGACAGGGGAGACGAGCAGTACTTC
>-|TRBJ1-1|-|TRBV7-9
CASSLMGRGTEAFF
TGTGCCAGCAGCTTAATGGGGAGGGGCACTGAAGCTTTCTTT
>-|TRBJ1-1|-|TRBV27
CASSLHKPYPYRARNTEAFF
TGTGCCAGCAGCCTCCATAAACCCTACCCTTACAGGGCTAGGAACACTGAAGCTTTCTTT
>-|TRBJ2-5|-|TRBV4-1
CASSHPGPAEQYF
TGCGCCAGCAGCCATCCAGGGCCGGCTGAGCAGTACTTC
>TRBD1|TRBJ2-5|-|TRBV6-4
CASSDGTGGQETQYF
TGTGCCAGCAGTGACGGGACAGGGGGGCAAGAGACCCAGTACTTC
>-|TRBJ2-1|-|TRBV27
CASSFELPINNEQFF
TGTGCCAGCAGTTTCGAACTACCTATAAACAATGAGCAGTTCTTC
>TRBD1|TRBJ1-1|-|TRBV5-4
CASSGGTDLKTEAFF
TGTGCCAGCAGCGGAGGGACAGATTTAAAAACTGAAGCTTTCTTT
>-|TRBJ2-1|once|TRBV6-1
CASSEGAPPGQFF
TGTGCCAGCAGTGAAGGGGCTCCCCCTGGGCAGTTCTTC
>-|TRBJ2-7|-|TRBV5-6
CASSLTHEEQYF
TGTGCCAGCAGTTTAACCCACGAGGAGCAGTACTTC
>TRBD1|TRBJ2-2|-|TRBV19
CASPRRGHYTGELFF
TGTGCCAGCCCCCGAAGGGGGCACTACACCGGGGAGCTGTTTTTT
>-|TRBJ1-5|-|TRBV7-2
CASSLERGQPQHF
TGTGCCAGCAGCTTAGAGCGGGGACAGCCCCAGCATTTT
>TRBD1|TRBJ1-1|-|TRBV5-1
CASSSQGQGVGAFF
TGCGCCAGCAGCTCGCAGGGACAGGGCGTCGGAGCTTTCTTT
>TRBD1|TRBJ2-1|-|TRBV6-5
CASSNRGRNEQFF
TGTGCCAGCAGCAACAGGGGGCGTAATGAGCAGTTCTTC
>TRBD1|TRBJ1-2|-|TRBV5-1
CASSSGQDNGYTF
TGCGCCAGCAGCTCCGGACAGGATAATGGCTACACCTTC
>TRBD2|TRBJ2-3|once|TRBV9
CASSPRGAGGTSTDTQYF
TGTGCCAGCAGCCCCCGAGGTGCGGGAGGCACTAGCACAGATACGCAGTATTTT
>-|TRBJ1-1|-|TRBV4-3
CASSQDSGGRETEAFF
TGCGCCAGCAGCCAAGATTCTGGGGGGCGGGAGACTGAAGCTTTCTTT
>-|TRBJ2-7|-|TRBV5-3
CARSLAAGVEYEQYF
TGTGCCAGAAGCTTGGCTGCGGGTGTGGAGTACGAGCAGTACTTC
>-|TRBJ2-3|-|TRBV9
CASSPGGYSTDTQYF
TGTGCCAGCAGCCCCGGGGGATACAGCACAGATACGCAGTATTTT
>-|TRBJ1-1|-|TRBV27
CASSLSRGGVGTEAFF
TGTGCCAGCAGTTTATCCCGGGGCGGGGTGGGGACTGAAGCTTTCTTT
>-|TRBJ1-6|-|TRBV2
CASSEGPPADNSPLHF
TGTGCCAGCAGTGAAGGGCCGCCTGCGGATAATTCACCCCTCCACTTT
>TRBD1|TRBJ1-1|-|TRBV7-2
CASSTRQGADTEAFF
TGTGCCAGCAGCACAAGACAGGGGGCGGACACTGAAGCTTTCTTT
>-|TRBJ2-7|-|TRBV5-5
CASSLGRGTAYEQYF
TGTGCCAGCAGCTTGGGGAGGGGAACGGCCTACGAGCAGTACTTC
>-|TRBJ1-1|-|TRBV29-1
CSVEWGGMNTEAFF
TGCAGCGTTGAATGGGGGGGAATGAACACTGAAGCTTTCTTT
>-|TRBJ2-5|-|TRBV13
CASSPTGNQETQYF
TGTGCCAGCAGTCCCACAGGGAACCAAGAGACCCAGTACTTC
>-|TRBJ1-1|-|TRBV6-5
CASRQWGLDTEAFF
TGTGCCAGCAGGCAATGGGGGCTGGACACTGAAGCTTTCTTT
>TRBD1|TRBJ2-7|-|TRBV28
CASSPLTLGQGALEQYF
TGTGCCAGCAGTCCCCTCACTTTGGGACAGGGGGCTCTCGAGCAGTACTTC
>-|TRBJ2-1|-|TRBV19
CASSRLGHLEYNEQFF
TGTGCCAGTAGTAGATTGGGCCACTTGGAATACAATGAGCAGTTCTTC
>-|TRBJ2-3|few|TRBV2
CASSEEGEDTQYF
TGTGCCAGCAGTGAAGAGGGAGAAGATACGCAGTATTTT
>-|TRBJ1-6|-|TRBV7-6
CASSSPGGSNSPLHF
TGTGCCAGCAGCTCACCGGGGGGCTCAAATTCACCCCTCCACTTT
>TRBD2|TRBJ2-7|-|TRBV5-1
CASSFIAGGPSIYEQYF
TGCGCCAGCAGCTTTATAGCGGGAGGCCCCTCTATCTACGAGCAGTACTTC
>TRBD2|TRBJ2-7|-|TRBV27
CASSQKRELEEQYF
TGTGCCAGCAGTCAAAAGCGGGAGCTAGAAGAGCAGTACTTC
>TRBD1|TRBJ1-1|-|TRBV19
CASRSPGQKNTEAFF
TGTGCCAGTAGAAGTCCGGGACAGAAGAACACTGAAGCTTTCTTT
>TRBD2|TRBJ2-7|-|TRBV11-3
CASSSPYGGSFYEQYF
TGTGCCAGCAGCTCCCCATACGGCGGGAGTTTCTACGAGCAGTACTTC
>-|TRBJ1-5|-|TRBV27
CASSSPSGPQHF
TGTGCCAGCAGTTCTCCTTCGGGGCCCCAGCATTTT
>-|TRBJ2-3|-|TRBV4-1
CASSYLGGSTDTQYF
TGCGCCAGCAGCTATCTAGGCGGGAGCACAGATACGCAGTATTTT
>TRBD2|TRBJ2-1|-|TRBV9
CASSVGIELAGPNEQFF
TGTGCCAGCAGCGTAGGAATAGAACTAGCGGGCCCAAATGAGCAGTTCTTC
>TRBD2|TRBJ2-5|-|TRBV11-1
CASSPFPAREGRYQETQYF
TGTGCCAGCAGCCCCTTCCCAGCGCGGGAGGGCCGGTACCAAGAGACCCAGTACTTC
>-|TRBJ2-3|-|TRBV10-2
CASSFLTGTMGTDTQYF
TGCGCCAGCAGTTTCTTAACAGGGACTATGGGAACAGATACGCAGTATTTT
>-|TRBJ1-4|-|TRBV25-1
CASSESYPKSEKLFF
TGTGCCAGCAGTGAATCATACCCGAAGAGTGAAAAACTGTTTTTT
>TRBD1|TRBJ1-4|once|TRBV4-2
CASSPGTVDTNEKLFF
TGTGCCAGCAGCCCCGGGACAGTCGATACTAATGAAAAACTGTTTTTT
>-|TRBJ1-1|-|TRBV29-1
CSVDRPNTEAFF
TGCAGCGTTGACAGGCCGAACACTGAAGCTTTCTTT
>TRBD1|TRBJ1-3|-|TRBV7-8
CASSPGQSGNTIYF
TGTGCCAGCAGCCCGGGACAGTCTGGAAACACCATATATTTT
>-|TRBJ1-2|-|TRBV5-8
CASSLAGGENPNYGYTF
TGTGCCAGCAGCCTTGCGGGGGGCGAGAACCCTAACTATGGCTACACCTTC
>-|TRBJ2-1|-|TRBV9
CASSVITDEQFF
TGTGCCAGCAGCGTCATTACGGATGAGCAGTTCTTC
>-|TRBJ1-1|-|TRBV18
CASSGALAEAFF
TGTGCCAGCTCAGGAGCGCTGGCTGAAGCTTTCTTT
>-|TRBJ1-1|once|TRBV7-2
CASSPGGANTEAFF
TGTGCCAGCAGCCCTGGGGGGGCGAACACTGAAGCTTTCTTT
>TRBD2|TRBJ2-1|-|TRBV29-1
CSVDGLAGANEQFF
TGCAGCGTTGATGGACTAGCGGGAGCTAATGAGCAGTTCTTC
>-|TRBJ1-1|-|TRBV19
CASSIGGHTEAFF
TGTGCCAGTAGTATTGGGGGCCACACTGAAGCTTTCTTT
>TRBD1|TRBJ1-4|-|TRBV6-1
CASSVMGGQGGEKLFF
TGTGCCAGCAGTGTCATGGGGGGACAGGGTGGTGAAAAACTGTTTTTT
>TRBD1|TRBJ2-7|-|TRBV2
CASIQRTGQPISYEQYF
TGTGCCAGCATCCAAAGAACGGGACAGCCCATTTCCTACGAGCAGTACTTC
>TRBD1|TRBJ1-1|-|TRBV6-5
CASRAGQGRNTEAFF
TGTGCCAGCAGGGCGGGACAGGGGAGGAACACTGAAGCTTTCTTT
>-|TRBJ1-1|-|TRBV27
CASSPEGILVEAFF
TGTGCCAGCAGTCCTGAGGGTATCTTGGTTGAAGCTTTCTTT
>-|TRBJ1-3|-|TRBV19
CASLRAPGNTIYF
TGTGCCAGCCTCCGAGCGCCAGGAAACACCATATATTTT
>-|TRBJ1-2|-|TRBV11-2
CASSGQYGYTF
TGTGCCAGCAGTGGACAGTATGGCTACACCTTC